What follows are 13 T cell receptor beta chains derived from one specimen sequenced in a study of OX40 agonist ivuxolimab in advanced cancers. TCRdb's copy holds only in-frame clones and misses some; the assay was immunoSEQ multiplex PCR. Of just under 75,000 clones detected, approximately 90% appear once; the ten largest clones hold about 0.42%. The material sequenced was CD4+ or CD8+ T cells sorted from blood, taken in a trial of the OX40 agonist ivuxolimab. The receptor source for this set is an adult with an advanced solid tumor such as melanoma, head and neck, liver or kidney cancer.

V usage is TRBV6-6 and J usage is TRBJ1-2, with 9 bases lining up with TRBD1. Germline V CDR1 and CDR2: MNHNY, SVGAGI (reference sequence). The CDR3 is made up of 14 amino acids. V was clipped by 6 bases and J by 2 bases; unmatched bases: 4. CDR3 sequence reads: CASRQGQGNYGYTF. The CDR3 DNA reads TGTGCCAGCAGGCAGGGACAGGGCAACTATGGCTACACCTTC.

The rearrangement uses TRBV30 and TRBJ2-2; D may be TRBD2 (6 bases). Germline V gene data show CDR1 as GTSNPN and CDR2 as SVGIG (reference sequence). This CDR3 contains 14 residues. V gave up 4 bases and J gave up 5 bases, with 14 bases separating them. The CDR3 here is CAWTRDLATGELFF. CDR3 sequence (DNA): TGTGCCTGGACCCGAGACCTAGCGACCGGGGAGCTGTTTTTT.

The V and J genes are TRBV2 and TRBJ2-3; D may be TRBD2 (6 bases). V lost 0 bases and J lost 0, with 7 bases in between. Germline CDR1 SNHLY, CDR2 FYNNEI. The CDR3 covers 15 residues. The CDR3 here is CASSEAGTSTDTQYF. Here the CDR3 DNA reads TGTGCCAGCAGTGAAGCCGGGACTAGCACAGATACGCAGTATTTT.

This clone was observed a single time. This chain links TRBV18 with TRBJ2-1; TRBD2 matches at 9 bases. Germline V gene data show CDR1 as KGHSH and CDR2 as LQKENI. CDR3 length equals 16 residues. The V segment lost 5 bases and the J segment 3 bases; nucleotides outside the gene matches: 8. Here the CDR3 DNA reads TGTGCCAGCTCATCGACCCTAGCGGGGCGCTACAATGAGCAGTTCTTC. As protein: CASSSTLAGRYNEQFF.

The V and J genes are TRBV7-9 and TRBJ1-3, with D possibly TRBD1 on 5 matching bases. This CDR3 has 14 residues. V gave up 0 bases and J gave up 3 bases, with 6 bases separating them. Germline lookup yields CDR1 SEHNR and CDR2 FQNEAQ (reference sequence). CDR3 in DNA: TGTGCCAGCAGCTTAGCGGGGCTTGGAAACACCATATATTTT. As protein: CASSLAGLGNTIYF.

The CDR3 loop reads CSVTGTKITDTQYF. CDR3 DNA sequence: TGCAGCGTCACCGGGACCAAAATCACAGATACGCAGTATTTT. The V and J genes are TRBV29-1 and TRBJ2-3; the D gene could be TRBD1 or TRBD2 (5 bases each). V was shortened by 6 bases and J by 2 bases, with 15 bases between the two germline ends. This CDR3 spans 14 amino acids. Germline-derived CDR1 and CDR2 are SQVTM and ANQGSEA.

CDR3: CASSLNPNQPQHF. The CDR3 nucleotides read TGTGCCAGCAGCTTGAACCCGAATCAGCCCCAGCATTTT. The chain links TRBV5-6 to TRBJ1-5; D remains ambiguous. The CDR3 sequence is 13 residues long. V lost 1 base, J lost 4 bases, and 6 bases lay in between. Germline CDR1 is SGHDT and CDR2 is YYEEEE.

This chain uses TRBV13 with TRBJ1-1; D might be TRBD1 (6 bases). The V and J ends lost 5 bases and 5 bases respectively, with 9 bases between them. Germline V CDR1 and CDR2: PRHDT, FYEKMQ (reference sequence). The CDR3 is 12 amino acids. Here the CDR3 reads CASSERGTEAFF. The CDR3 DNA sequence: TGTGCCAGCAGCGAGAGGGGGACTGAAGCTTTCTTT.

The chain employs TRBV7-2 and TRBJ1-5; D ambiguous. Germline lookup yields CDR1 SGHTA and CDR2 FQGNSA. The CDR3 contains 14 residues. V was clipped by 2 bases and J by 7 bases, with 12 bases between them. CDR3: CASSLKGTGQPQHF. The CDR3 DNA reads as TGTGCCAGCAGCTTAAAGGGAACGGGCCAGCCCCAGCATTTT. Looking up the rest from reference TRBV7-2 and TRBJ1-5 gives the full variable domain: GAGVSQSPSNKVTEKGKDVELRCDPISGHTALYWYRQSLGQGLEFLIYFQGNSAPDKSGLPSDRFSAERTGGSVSTLTIQRTQQEDSAVYLCASSLKGTGQPQHFGDGTRLSIL.

This clone was recorded only once. V and J are TRBV19 and TRBJ1-5; 9 nucleotides match TRBD1. The CDR3 contains 14 residues. From germline, CDR1 is LNHDA and CDR2 SQIVND (reference sequence). The V and J ends lost 8 bases and 0 bases, in that order; junction bases with no gene match: 2. CDR3 protein: CASWDRDSNQPQHF. The CDR3 DNA follows: TGTGCCAGTTGGGACAGGGATAGCAATCAGCCCCAGCATTTT.

Turning to this clone: The same CDR3 is also encoded by other DNA sequences in this sample. The chain joins TRBV29-1 to TRBJ2-5; 11 bases line up with TRBD1. This CDR3 comprises 14 residues. V lost 6 bases to trimming and J lost 5 bases; unmatched junction nucleotides: 8. The V gene's germline CDR1 is SQVTM and CDR2 ANQGSEA. Here the CDR3 reads CSVRGQGAWETQYF. CDR3 DNA: TGCAGCGTCCGCGGACAGGGGGCGTGGGAGACCCAGTACTTC.

This clone was found a few times. The chain recombines TRBV11-2 with TRBJ1-2, with D hard to call. Per the germline V gene, CDR1 is SGHAT and CDR2 is FQNNGV. The CDR3 extends over 14 amino acids. The V gene lost 1 base and the J gene lost 5 bases, with 11 bases spanning the gap. The CDR3 coding sequence is TGTGCCAGCAGCTTAGCAGAGGCAGCTTATGGCTACACCTTC. Residues: CASSLAEAAYGYTF.

This clone was detected a few times. The V and J genes are TRBV11-2 and TRBJ2-2; TRBD2 matches at 10 bases. Germline loops: CDR1 SGHAT, CDR2 FQNNGV. The CDR3 covers 15 residues. The V gene end was trimmed by 1 base and the J gene end by 5 bases; junction bases not matched to a gene: 1. The CDR3 DNA reads as TGTGCCAGCAGCTTAGTACTAGCGGGAACCGGGGAGCTGTTTTTT. It codes for CASSLVLAGTGELFF.